This is a list of T cell receptor beta chains from one sample in a study of blood T cells in healthy people across ages. TCRdb re-called the 5' RACE reads through MiXCR, storing one row per CDR3 protein. This table has 600,000 to 650,000 distinct CDR3 sequences, around 54% appearing once. The source material was blood. The receptors were gathered from a man aged 55 to 69 in good health. Each CDR3 is given with its conserved first and last residue. A D gene is named only where the DNA matches it firmly. For some rows the clone size is stated as once, few or many, or as a class when expanded; others skip it.

clone size: NA; J gene: TRBJ2-5; D gene: NA; V gene: TRBV6-5; CDR3 protein: CASNGQGETQYF; CDR3 DNA: TGTGCCAGCAACGGCCAGGGGGAGACCCAGTACTTC
clone size: NA; J gene: TRBJ2-1; D gene: TRBD2; V gene: TRBV3-1; CDR3 protein: CASSQVGGGHEQFF; CDR3 DNA: TGTGCCAGCAGCCAAGTCGGCGGGGGTCATGAGCAGTTCTTC
clone size: NA; J gene: TRBJ2-5; D gene: TRBD2; V gene: TRBV4-1; CDR3 protein: CASSQEGSGGAKETQYF; CDR3 DNA: TGCGCCAGCAGCCAAGAGGGTAGCGGGGGGGCCAAAGAGACCCAGTACTTC
clone size: NA; J gene: TRBJ2-5; D gene: NA; V gene: TRBV24-1; CDR3 protein: CATASLSQGYQETQYF; CDR3 DNA: TGTGCCACCGCCTCCCTATCACAGGGATACCAAGAGACCCAGTACTTC
clone size: few; J gene: TRBJ1-4; D gene: TRBD1; V gene: TRBV25-1; CDR3 protein: CASSGTGEPNEKLFF; CDR3 DNA: TGTGCCAGCAGTGGGACAGGGGAGCCCAATGAAAAACTGTTTTTT
clone size: NA; J gene: TRBJ2-7; D gene: TRBD1; V gene: TRBV29-1; CDR3 protein: CSVRDSASYEQYF; CDR3 DNA: TGCAGCGTTAGGGACAGCGCTTCCTACGAGCAGTACTTC
clone size: few; J gene: TRBJ2-1; D gene: TRBD2; V gene: TRBV11-2; CDR3 protein: CASSLRAGGSYNEQFF; CDR3 DNA: TGTGCCAGCAGCTTAAGAGCGGGGGGCTCCTACAATGAGCAGTTCTTC
clone size: NA; J gene: TRBJ2-2; D gene: TRBD1; V gene: TRBV5-1; CDR3 protein: CASSWADRDTGELFF; CDR3 DNA: TGCGCCAGCAGCTGGGCCGACAGGGACACCGGGGAGCTGTTTTTT
clone size: NA; J gene: TRBJ2-5; D gene: TRBD1; V gene: TRBV6-1; CDR3 protein: CASSATGVATQYF; CDR3 DNA: TGTGCCAGCAGTGCGACAGGGGTAGCCACCCAGTACTTC
clone size: NA; J gene: TRBJ1-6; D gene: NA; V gene: TRBV9; CDR3 protein: CASSVEVDSPLHF; CDR3 DNA: TGTGCCAGCAGCGTAGAGGTTGATTCACCCCTCCACTTT
clone size: NA; J gene: TRBJ2-5; D gene: NA; V gene: TRBV5-1; CDR3 protein: CASRGGQNQKTQYF; CDR3 DNA: TGCGCCAGCAGAGGGGGGCAGAACCAAAAGACCCAGTACTTC
clone size: NA; J gene: TRBJ2-2; D gene: NA; V gene: TRBV14; CDR3 protein: CASRVGNNWPGELFF; CDR3 DNA: TGTGCCAGCAGAGTTGGGAACAATTGGCCCGGGGAGCTGTTTTTT
clone size: many; J gene: TRBJ2-5; D gene: NA; V gene: TRBV10-3; CDR3 protein: CAINALGTQYF; CDR3 DNA: TGTGCCATCAATGCTCTTGGGACCCAGTACTTC
clone size: few; J gene: TRBJ2-1; D gene: NA; V gene: TRBV7-8; CDR3 protein: CASSSAGGIVYNEQFF; CDR3 DNA: TGTGCCAGCAGCTCAGCAGGAGGAATAGTCTACAATGAGCAGTTCTTC
clone size: NA; J gene: TRBJ2-2; D gene: NA; V gene: TRBV7-2; CDR3 protein: CASSRTGAGTGELFF; CDR3 DNA: TGTGCCAGCAGCCGTACGGGTGCGGGGACCGGGGAGCTGTTTTTT
clone size: NA; J gene: TRBJ2-2; D gene: NA; V gene: TRBV7-7; CDR3 protein: CASSLDATGELFF; CDR3 DNA: TGTGCCAGCAGCTTAGACGCTACCGGGGAGCTGTTTTTT
clone size: NA; J gene: TRBJ2-7; D gene: NA; V gene: TRBV7-2; CDR3 protein: CASSLAGDYYGQYF; CDR3 DNA: TGTGCCAGCAGCTTAGCGGGAGACTACTACGGGCAGTACTTC
clone size: NA; J gene: TRBJ2-4; D gene: NA; V gene: TRBV20-1; CDR3 protein: CSATITGPKNIQYF; CDR3 DNA: TGCAGTGCCACTATCACAGGGCCGAAAAACATTCAGTACTTC
clone size: NA; J gene: TRBJ2-5; D gene: TRBD2; V gene: TRBV28; CDR3 protein: CASSSGGHRETQYF; CDR3 DNA: TGTGCCAGCAGTAGCGGGGGCCACCGGGAGACCCAGTACTTC
clone size: NA; J gene: TRBJ2-2; D gene: TRBD1; V gene: TRBV9; CDR3 protein: CASSPTIQGNGELFF; CDR3 DNA: TGTGCCAGCAGCCCCACTATACAGGGGAACGGGGAGCTGTTTTTT
clone size: NA; J gene: TRBJ1-2; D gene: TRBD1; V gene: TRBV20-1; CDR3 protein: CSARTQGGGYGYTF; CDR3 DNA: TGCAGTGCTAGGACTCAGGGGGGCGGCTATGGCTACACCTTC
clone size: NA; J gene: TRBJ1-1; D gene: NA; V gene: TRBV20-1; CDR3 protein: CSARRGGDTEAFF; CDR3 DNA: TGCAGTGCTAGGAGGGGCGGCGACACTGAAGCTTTCTTT
clone size: NA; J gene: TRBJ2-4; D gene: TRBD2; V gene: TRBV12-3/TRBV12-4; CDR3 protein: CASSGTSGPTEQYF; CDR3 DNA: TGTGCCAGCTCCGGGACTAGCGGGCCCACAGAGCAGTACTTC
clone size: few; J gene: TRBJ2-6; D gene: NA; V gene: TRBV29-1; CDR3 protein: CSATGHSSSGANVLTF; CDR3 DNA: TGCAGCGCAACGGGACATTCTAGCTCTGGGGCCAACGTCCTGACTTTC
clone size: NA; J gene: TRBJ1-2; D gene: NA; V gene: TRBV6-1; CDR3 protein: CASSPSTGSWDGYTF; CDR3 DNA: TGTGCCAGCAGCCCATCGACAGGATCGTGGGATGGCTACACCTTC
clone size: NA; J gene: TRBJ2-5; D gene: TRBD1; V gene: TRBV7-7; CDR3 protein: CASSRDRGMETQYF; CDR3 DNA: TGTGCCAGCAGTCGGGACAGGGGAATGGAGACCCAGTACTTC
clone size: NA; J gene: TRBJ2-7; D gene: NA; V gene: TRBV7-9; CDR3 protein: CASSLGLGANEQYF; CDR3 DNA: TGTGCCAGCAGCTTGGGCCTGGGGGCCAACGAGCAGTACTTC
clone size: NA; J gene: TRBJ2-4; D gene: NA; V gene: TRBV6-2/TRBV6-3; CDR3 protein: CASSTGNRNIQYF; CDR3 DNA: TGTGCCAGCAGCACAGGGAATCGAAACATTCAGTACTTC
clone size: NA; J gene: TRBJ1-2; D gene: NA; V gene: TRBV21-1; CDR3 protein: CASSKGPGTGPGYTF; CDR3 DNA: TGTGCCAGCAGCAAAGGCCCCGGGACAGGGCCTGGCTACACCTTC
clone size: NA; J gene: TRBJ2-1; D gene: TRBD2; V gene: TRBV4-2; CDR3 protein: CASSQEAGGSDNEQFF; CDR3 DNA: TGTGCCAGCAGCCAAGAAGCGGGGGGGAGTGACAATGAGCAGTTCTTC
clone size: few; J gene: TRBJ2-7; D gene: TRBD1; V gene: TRBV5-1; CDR3 protein: CASKPESGQGSYEQYF; CDR3 DNA: TGCGCCAGCAAGCCAGAGTCGGGACAGGGCTCCTACGAGCAGTACTTC
clone size: NA; J gene: TRBJ2-1; D gene: NA; V gene: TRBV5-1; CDR3 protein: CASRTQGGSYNEQFF; CDR3 DNA: TGCGCCAGCAGGACACAGGGAGGCTCCTACAATGAGCAGTTCTTC
clone size: NA; J gene: TRBJ2-1; D gene: NA; V gene: TRBV11-1; CDR3 protein: CASSVGSQVNEQFF; CDR3 DNA: TGTGCCAGCAGCGTAGGATCCCAGGTAAATGAGCAGTTCTTC
clone size: NA; J gene: TRBJ2-3; D gene: TRBD2; V gene: TRBV20-1; CDR3 protein: CGASPRIVRGGATDTQYF; CDR3 DNA: TGCGGTGCTAGTCCTAGGATCGTCCGCGGGGGGGCCACAGATACGCAGTATTTT
clone size: NA; J gene: TRBJ2-2; D gene: TRBD2; V gene: TRBV27; CDR3 protein: CASHHQGGRTGELFF; CDR3 DNA: TGTGCCAGCCACCATCAGGGAGGGAGGACCGGGGAGCTGTTTTTT
clone size: once; J gene: TRBJ2-5; D gene: NA; V gene: TRBV10-2; CDR3 protein: CALRDGKTQYF; CDR3 DNA: TGCGCCCTCCGGGACGGGAAGACCCAGTACTTC
clone size: NA; J gene: TRBJ2-1; D gene: TRBD2; V gene: TRBV24-1; CDR3 protein: CATAGTSGENEQFF; CDR3 DNA: TGTGCCACCGCGGGGACTAGCGGGGAAAATGAGCAGTTCTTC
clone size: NA; J gene: TRBJ2-3; D gene: NA; V gene: TRBV6-5; CDR3 protein: CASTPRVPDTQYF; CDR3 DNA: TGTGCCAGCACCCCACGGGTTCCAGATACGCAGTATTTT
clone size: NA; J gene: TRBJ2-7; D gene: NA; V gene: TRBV28; CDR3 protein: CASSSPQGWVEQYF; CDR3 DNA: TGTGCCAGCAGTTCCCCCCAAGGCTGGGTTGAGCAGTACTTC
clone size: NA; J gene: TRBJ2-4; D gene: TRBD1; V gene: TRBV28; CDR3 protein: CASNAQGAGIQYF; CDR3 DNA: TGTGCCAGCAATGCACAGGGGGCGGGCATTCAGTACTTC
clone size: NA; J gene: TRBJ2-7; D gene: NA; V gene: TRBV6-1; CDR3 protein: CASSEAYGYEQYF; CDR3 DNA: TGTGCCAGCAGTGAAGCGTACGGCTACGAGCAGTACTTC
clone size: NA; J gene: TRBJ2-4; D gene: TRBD1; V gene: TRBV29-1; CDR3 protein: CSVGQGAKNIQYF; CDR3 DNA: TGCAGCGTCGGACAGGGGGCGAAAAACATTCAGTACTTC
clone size: few; J gene: TRBJ2-6; D gene: NA; V gene: TRBV7-9; CDR3 protein: CASSPNGANVLTF; CDR3 DNA: TGTGCCAGCAGCCCGAACGGGGCCAACGTCCTGACTTTC
clone size: many; J gene: TRBJ2-3; D gene: NA; V gene: TRBV5-1; CDR3 protein: CASSSEAGPNTQYF; CDR3 DNA: TGCGCCAGCAGCTCCGAGGCAGGGCCAAATACGCAGTATTTT
clone size: NA; J gene: TRBJ2-1; D gene: TRBD2; V gene: TRBV3-1; CDR3 protein: CASSLGLAGVNNEQFF; CDR3 DNA: TGTGCCAGCAGCCTGGGACTAGCGGGGGTCAACAATGAGCAGTTCTTC
clone size: NA; J gene: TRBJ1-1; D gene: TRBD1; V gene: TRBV20-1; CDR3 protein: CSAPTGTGSTEAFF; CDR3 DNA: TGCAGTGCTCCAACCGGGACAGGGTCGACTGAAGCTTTCTTT
clone size: NA; J gene: TRBJ1-2; D gene: NA; V gene: TRBV10-3; CDR3 protein: CAISLGALSDGYTF; CDR3 DNA: TGTGCCATCAGCCTAGGGGCCTTAAGCGATGGCTACACCTTC
clone size: NA; J gene: TRBJ2-5; D gene: TRBD2; V gene: TRBV5-5; CDR3 protein: CASSLASGAAYETQYF; CDR3 DNA: TGTGCCAGCAGCTTGGCCAGCGGGGCCGCCTATGAGACCCAGTACTTC
clone size: few; J gene: TRBJ2-3; D gene: NA; V gene: TRBV6-5; CDR3 protein: CASSSDRIITDTQYF; CDR3 DNA: TGTGCCAGCAGTTCCGACAGGATCATCACAGATACGCAGTATTTT
clone size: NA; J gene: TRBJ1-2; D gene: NA; V gene: TRBV12-3/TRBV12-4; CDR3 protein: CASSADSPYGYTF; CDR3 DNA: TGTGCCAGCAGTGCCGACAGTCCATATGGCTACACCTTC